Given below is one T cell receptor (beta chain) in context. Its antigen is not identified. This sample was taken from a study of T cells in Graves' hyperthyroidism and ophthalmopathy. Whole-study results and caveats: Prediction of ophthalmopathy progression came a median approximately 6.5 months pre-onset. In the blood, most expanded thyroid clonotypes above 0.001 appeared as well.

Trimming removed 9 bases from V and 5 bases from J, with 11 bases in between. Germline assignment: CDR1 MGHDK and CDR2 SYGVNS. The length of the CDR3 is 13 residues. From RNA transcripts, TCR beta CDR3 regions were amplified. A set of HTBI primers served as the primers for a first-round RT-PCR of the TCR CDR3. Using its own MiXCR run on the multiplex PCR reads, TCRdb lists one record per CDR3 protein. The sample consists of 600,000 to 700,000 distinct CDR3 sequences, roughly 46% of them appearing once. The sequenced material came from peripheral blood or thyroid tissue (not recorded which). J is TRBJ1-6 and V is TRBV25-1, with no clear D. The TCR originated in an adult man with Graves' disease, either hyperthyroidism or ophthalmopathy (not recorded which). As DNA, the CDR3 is TGTGCCAGTGGTCGGACCAATAATTCACCCCTCCACTTT. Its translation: CASGRTNNSPLHF. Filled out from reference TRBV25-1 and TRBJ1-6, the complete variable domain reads EADIYQTPRYLVIGTGKKITLECSQTMGHDKMYWYQQDPGMELHLIHYSYGVNSTEKGDLSSESTVSRIRTEHFPLTLESARPSHTSQYLCASGRTNNSPLHFGNGTRLTVT.